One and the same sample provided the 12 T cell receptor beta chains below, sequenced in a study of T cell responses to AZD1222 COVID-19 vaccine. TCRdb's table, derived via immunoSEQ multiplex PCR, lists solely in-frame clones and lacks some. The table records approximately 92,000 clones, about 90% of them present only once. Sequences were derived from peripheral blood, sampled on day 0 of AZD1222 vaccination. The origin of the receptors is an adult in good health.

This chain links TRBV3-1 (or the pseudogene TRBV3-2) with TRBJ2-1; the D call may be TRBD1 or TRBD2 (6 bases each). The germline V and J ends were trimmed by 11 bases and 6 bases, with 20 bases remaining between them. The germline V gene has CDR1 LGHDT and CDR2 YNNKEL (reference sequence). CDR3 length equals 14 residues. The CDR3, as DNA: TGTGCCGGCGGGAACAGGGACGGGGGCAATGAGCAGTTCTTC. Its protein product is CAGGNRDGGNEQFF.

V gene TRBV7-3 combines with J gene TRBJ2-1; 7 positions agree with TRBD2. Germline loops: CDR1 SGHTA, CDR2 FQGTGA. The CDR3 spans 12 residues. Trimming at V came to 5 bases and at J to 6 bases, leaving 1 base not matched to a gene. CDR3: CASSRGVNEQFF. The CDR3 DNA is TGTGCCAGCAGCCGGGGGGTCAATGAGCAGTTCTTC.

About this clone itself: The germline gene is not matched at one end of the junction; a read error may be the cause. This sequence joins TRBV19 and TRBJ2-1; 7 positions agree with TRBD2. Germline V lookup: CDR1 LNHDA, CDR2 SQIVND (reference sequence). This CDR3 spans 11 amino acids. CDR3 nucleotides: TGTGCCACGAGTACAGGCGGGAGAAATATCTTC. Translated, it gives CATSTGGRNIF.

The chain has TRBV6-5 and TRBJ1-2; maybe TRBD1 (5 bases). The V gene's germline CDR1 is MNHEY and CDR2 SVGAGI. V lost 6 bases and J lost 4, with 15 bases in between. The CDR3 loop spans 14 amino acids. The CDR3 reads CASSGLGGRYGYTF. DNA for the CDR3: TGTGCCAGCAGCGGATTGGGGGGACGCTATGGCTACACCTTC.

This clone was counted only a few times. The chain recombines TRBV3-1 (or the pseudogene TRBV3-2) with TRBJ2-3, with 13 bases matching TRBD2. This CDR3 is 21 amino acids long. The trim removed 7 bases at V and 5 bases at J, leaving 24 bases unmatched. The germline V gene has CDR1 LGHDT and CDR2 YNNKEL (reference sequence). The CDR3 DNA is TGTGCCAGCACTTTCCTCTCGGGAGGACTAGCGGGAGTTGAAGGAGGAGATACGCAGTATTTT. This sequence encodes CASTFLSGGLAGVEGGDTQYF.

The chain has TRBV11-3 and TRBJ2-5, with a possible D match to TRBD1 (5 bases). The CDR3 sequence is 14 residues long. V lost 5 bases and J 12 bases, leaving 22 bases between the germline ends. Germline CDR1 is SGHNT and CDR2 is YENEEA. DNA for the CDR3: TGTGCCAGCAGCCCCCATTCCCCCGGAGCAGGGAAGTACTTC. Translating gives CASSPHSPGAGKYF.

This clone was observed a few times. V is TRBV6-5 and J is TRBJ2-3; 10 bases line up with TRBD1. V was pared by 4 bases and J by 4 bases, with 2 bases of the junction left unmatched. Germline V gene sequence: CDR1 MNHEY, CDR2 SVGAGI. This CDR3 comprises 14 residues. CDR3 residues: CASSSGTGADTQYF. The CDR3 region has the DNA TGTGCCAGCAGTTCCGGGACAGGGGCAGATACGCAGTATTTT.

CDR3 sequence reads: CASGRRGTDTQYF. CDR3 sequence (DNA): TGTGCCAGCGGGCGCCGCGGCACAGATACGCAGTATTTT. The chain recombines TRBV3-1 (or the pseudogene TRBV3-2) with TRBJ2-3; D is uncertain. The V gene's germline CDR1 is LGHDT and CDR2 YNNKEL (reference sequence). The CDR3 is made up of 13 amino acids. Trimming cost V 8 bases and J 1 base, with 10 bases left between them.

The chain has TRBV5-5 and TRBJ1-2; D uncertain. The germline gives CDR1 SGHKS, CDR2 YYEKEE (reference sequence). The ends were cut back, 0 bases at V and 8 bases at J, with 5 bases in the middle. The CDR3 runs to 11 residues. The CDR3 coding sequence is TGTGCCAGCAGCTTGGGGTGGGGCTACACCTTC. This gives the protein CASSLGWGYTF. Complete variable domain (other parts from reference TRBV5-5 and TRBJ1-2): DAGVTQSPTHLIKTRGQQVTLRCSPISGHKSVSWYQQVLGQGPQFIFQYYEKEERGRGNFPDRFSARQFPNYSSELNVNALLLGDSALYLCASSLGWGYTFGSGTRLTVV.

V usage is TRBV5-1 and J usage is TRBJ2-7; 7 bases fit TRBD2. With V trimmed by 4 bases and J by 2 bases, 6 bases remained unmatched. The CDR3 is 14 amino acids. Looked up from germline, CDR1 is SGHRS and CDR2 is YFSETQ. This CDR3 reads CASSLRDYPYEQYF. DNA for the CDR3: TGCGCCAGCAGCCTCCGGGACTACCCCTACGAGCAGTACTTC.

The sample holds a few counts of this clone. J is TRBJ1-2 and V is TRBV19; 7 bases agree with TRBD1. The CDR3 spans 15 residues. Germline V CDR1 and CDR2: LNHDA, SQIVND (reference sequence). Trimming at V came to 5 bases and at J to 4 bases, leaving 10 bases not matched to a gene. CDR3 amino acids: CASSPRTGGGYGYTF. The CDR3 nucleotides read TGTGCCAGTAGTCCGAGGACAGGAGGTGGCTATGGCTACACCTTC.

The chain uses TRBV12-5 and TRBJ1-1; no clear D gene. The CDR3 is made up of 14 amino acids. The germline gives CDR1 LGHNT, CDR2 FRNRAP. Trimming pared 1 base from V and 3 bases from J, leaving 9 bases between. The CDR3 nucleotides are TGTGCTAGTGGTTTGGGGATACAGCACACTGAAGCTTTCTTT. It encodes CASGLGIQHTEAFF.